A selection of T cell receptor beta chains follows, all from one sample in a study of T cell clones after liver transplantation. The repertoire was sequenced with immunoSEQ multiplex PCR; TCRdb's copy has only in-frame clones and lacks some. The data hold fewer than 85,000 clones, with approximately 82% observed a single time. Here the sequenced sample was CD4+ T cells from blood, taken at the 22-month timepoint. The source of these receptors is a human patient who received a liver transplant. Some T cells may trace back to the graft donor. Both conserved end residues are part of each CDR3. D genes are given only for firm matches. Expanded clones are given a class, and other clones once, few, many or no size at all.

>TRBV9|TRBJ2-5|NA|NA
TGTGCCAGCACCGGCCCCGTTGATTTTAAGACCCAGTACTTC
CASTGPVDFKTQYF
>TRBV6-4|TRBJ2-2|NA|once
TGTGCCAGCAGTTCGACAGTAAACACCGGGGAGCTGTTTTTT
CASSSTVNTGELFF
>TRBV4-3|TRBJ1-2|NA|NA
TGCGCCAGCAGCCAAGCGGAAGGGCACTATGGCTACACCTTC
CASSQAEGHYGYTF
>TRBV9|TRBJ2-7|TRBD2|NA
TGTGCCAGCAGCGTAGGACTAGCGGGGGAAGAGCAGTACTTC
CASSVGLAGEEQYF
>TRBV4-2|TRBJ1-4|TRBD1|NA
TGTGCCAGCAGCCAAGAGAGACAGGGAAAGGGTGAAAAACTGTTTTTT
CASSQERQGKGEKLFF
>TRBV15|TRBJ1-1|NA|once
TGTGCCACCTCCGACCTCATGAACACTGAAGCTTTCTTT
CATSDLMNTEAFF
>TRBV7-3|TRBJ1-1|NA|NA
TGTGCCAGCAGCTTAAAGAGGAACACTGAAGCTTTCTTT
CASSLKRNTEAFF
>TRBV18|TRBJ2-5|NA|NA
TGTGCCAGCTCACCAGGAGAAGGGGCCCAGTACTTC
CASSPGEGAQYF
>TRBV6-1|TRBJ1-5|NA|NA
TGTGCCAGCAGTGACCCGATTGTTGCGATTAGCAATCAGCCCCAGCATTTT
CASSDPIVAISNQPQHF
>TRBV5-1|TRBJ2-3|NA|NA
TGCGCCAGCAGCTTGGGTATTGGGGGTAGCACAGATACGCAGTATTTT
CASSLGIGGSTDTQYF
>TRBV7-3|TRBJ2-1|TRBD1|NA
TGTGCCAGCAGCCCGATGACAGGGGCCCCCTACAATGAGCAGTTCTTC
CASSPMTGAPYNEQFF
>TRBV10-3|TRBJ2-7|TRBD2|NA
TGTGCCATCAGTGAGCGTGATAGCGGGGGGGCTTACGAGCAGTACTTC
CAISERDSGGAYEQYF
>TRBV5-6|TRBJ2-3|NA|NA
TGTGCCAGCAGCTTTTGGGGCGATACGCAGTATTTT
CASSFWGDTQYF
>TRBV5-5|TRBJ2-1|TRBD2|NA
TGTGCCAGCAGCTTGGTCCTAGCGGGGAGTCGAGAGCAGTTCTTC
CASSLVLAGSREQFF
>TRBV2|TRBJ2-5|TRBD2|NA
TGTGCCAGCAGCCCGTTGACTAGCGGGAGGGCCGGGGAGACCCAGTACTTC
CASSPLTSGRAGETQYF
>TRBV6-4|TRBJ1-2|TRBD1|NA
TGTGCCAGCAGCGGTCAGGGGGCGAACTATGGCTACACCTTC
CASSGQGANYGYTF
>TRBV19|TRBJ2-3|TRBD1|NA
TGTGCCAGTAGTAGGGGAAAGGGACAGGGAAGCGCAGATACGCAGTATTTT
CASSRGKGQGSADTQYF
>TRBV18|TRBJ1-6|NA|once
TGTGCCAGCTCACCGGTGGACCGGGCCTTATCACCCCTCCACTTT
CASSPVDRALSPLHF
>TRBV18|TRBJ2-7|NA|NA
TGTGCCAGCTCCCCCAGCTCCTACGAGCAGTACTTC
CASSPSSYEQYF
>TRBV7-8|TRBJ2-2|TRBD2|NA
TGTGCCAGCAGTCAGCGGGAGCACGGGGAGCTGTTTTTT
CASSQREHGELFF
>TRBV5-1|TRBJ1-3|NA|NA
TGCGCCAGCAGTCCCATTTACTCTGGAAACACCATATATTTT
CASSPIYSGNTIYF
>TRBV7-2|TRBJ1-3|TRBD1|NA
TGTGCCAGCAGCTCCCGACAGGGAGGAAACACCATATATTTT
CASSSRQGGNTIYF
>TRBV25-1|TRBJ1-2|NA|NA
TGTGCCAGCAGTGCCAGTGACTATGGCTACACCTTC
CASSASDYGYTF
>TRBV28|TRBJ2-7|NA|NA
TGTGCCAGCAGTTTTGCAGGGGGGCCCGAGCAGTACTTC
CASSFAGGPEQYF
>TRBV27|TRBJ1-6|TRBD1|NA
TGTGCCAGCAGGCCGACAGGGGGTTCACCCCTCCACTTT
CASRPTGGSPLHF
>TRBV7-3|TRBJ2-3|NA|NA
TGTGCCAGCAGCCTCCCGAACTCGGCGCAGTATTTT
CASSLPNSAQYF
>TRBV7-2|TRBJ2-3|NA|NA
TGTGCCAGCAGAATCACCGGGAGAGGGGCAGATACGCAGTATTTT
CASRITGRGADTQYF
>TRBV25-1|TRBJ2-1|TRBD2|NA
TGTGCCAGCAGTGCCCCGGGGGGGCGGATCAATGAGCAGTTCTTC
CASSAPGGRINEQFF
>TRBV28|TRBJ2-3|TRBD2|NA
TGTGCCAGCAGTTTGGTCGGGAGGGCCACGGATACGCAGTATTTT
CASSLVGRATDTQYF
>TRBV11-1|TRBJ2-1|TRBD2|NA
TGTGCCAGCAGCTTAGCGGGCGGGAGTGTAAATGAGCAGTTCTTC
CASSLAGGSVNEQFF
>TRBV27|TRBJ1-6|TRBD1|NA
TGTGCCAGCAGCCGAGGGGGCACCTATAATTCACCCCTCCACTTT
CASSRGGTYNSPLHF
>TRBV29-1|TRBJ2-2|TRBD1|NA
TGCAGCGTTGGCGACAGGGGGCGCCCCGGGGAGCTGTTTTTT
CSVGDRGRPGELFF
>TRBV6-5|TRBJ2-5|NA|NA
TGTGCCAGCAGGACCCCAGGGGCTGCGACCCAGTACTTC
CASRTPGAATQYF
>TRBV2|TRBJ1-2|TRBD1|NA
TGTGCCAGCTCCGCCTCCGGACAGGGGGGAGGCTACACCTTC
CASSASGQGGGYTF
>TRBV2|TRBJ1-2|NA|few
TGTGCCAGCAGAAAATTAACAGGGAGGGATGGCTACACCTTC
CASRKLTGRDGYTF
>TRBV11-3|TRBJ2-2|NA|NA
TGTGCCAGCAGCTTTAGAAACACCGGGGAGCTGTTTTTT
CASSFRNTGELFF
>TRBV7-2|TRBJ2-1|NA|NA
TGTGCCAGCAGCCAAACAGGGTTTGAGCAGTTCTTC
CASSQTGFEQFF
>TRBV5-4|TRBJ1-3|NA|NA
TGTGCCAGCAGCTTGGGTCAGGGTTATGGAAACACCATATATTTT
CASSLGQGYGNTIYF
>TRBV19|TRBJ1-6|TRBD1|NA
TGTGCCAGTACCCCGGGACAGGGGATCTCCTATAATTCACCCCTCCACTTT
CASTPGQGISYNSPLHF
>TRBV2|TRBJ2-2|TRBD2|NA
TGTGCCAGCAGTGAAGCGGGAGGGAGATCCACCGGGGAGCTGTTTTTT
CASSEAGGRSTGELFF
>TRBV18|TRBJ2-7|NA|NA
TGTGCCAGCTCACCTGGTAAAGGGCCCTACGAGCAGTACTTC
CASSPGKGPYEQYF
>TRBV6-6|TRBJ2-7|NA|NA
TGTGCCAGCTCAAACATCGAAGGGCGGCAGTACTTC
CASSNIEGRQYF
>TRBV5-6|TRBJ2-2|NA|NA
TGTGCCAGCAGCTTGTTCGGCCAGAACACCGGGGAGCTGTTTTTT
CASSLFGQNTGELFF
>TRBV25-1|TRBJ1-1|NA|NA
TGTGCTTCCAGATTGGGGAACACTGAAGCTTTCTTT
CASRLGNTEAFF
>TRBV18|TRBJ1-2|NA|NA
TGTGCCAGCTCACCAAGTCACAGGGAGGAAGACGGCTACACCTTC
CASSPSHREEDGYTF
>TRBV7-2|TRBJ1-2|NA|NA
TGTGCCAGCAGCTTAGCCCGGCCCGAGGGCTACACCTTC
CASSLARPEGYTF
>TRBV6-6|TRBJ2-5|NA|NA
TGTGCCAGCAGTTACTCGGGGGGAGGAGAGACCCAGTACTTC
CASSYSGGGETQYF